This T cell receptor (beta chain) was observed in a study of blood T cell repertoires in COVID-19. Study context: Samples taken during acute and convalescent COVID-19 were collected in the United States, Italy and Spain.

The repertoire was sequenced with immunoSEQ multiplex PCR; TCRdb's copy has only in-frame clones and lacks some. The sample has some 520,000 clones, approximately 92% seen once. After removal of 5 bases from V and 4 bases from J, the junction contained 6 bases not matched to a gene. Germline V gene sequence: CDR1 SGHRS, CDR2 YFSETQ. The CDR3 extends over 14 amino acids. The TCR comes from a man younger than 30 with COVID-19, enrolled during active disease. Input material: peripheral blood. This chain joins TRBV5-1 and TRBJ2-7; 10 bases are shared with TRBD1. CDR3 region: CASSTTGGGYEQYF. As DNA, the CDR3 is TGCGCCAGCAGTACGACAGGGGGCGGGTACGAGCAGTACTTC.